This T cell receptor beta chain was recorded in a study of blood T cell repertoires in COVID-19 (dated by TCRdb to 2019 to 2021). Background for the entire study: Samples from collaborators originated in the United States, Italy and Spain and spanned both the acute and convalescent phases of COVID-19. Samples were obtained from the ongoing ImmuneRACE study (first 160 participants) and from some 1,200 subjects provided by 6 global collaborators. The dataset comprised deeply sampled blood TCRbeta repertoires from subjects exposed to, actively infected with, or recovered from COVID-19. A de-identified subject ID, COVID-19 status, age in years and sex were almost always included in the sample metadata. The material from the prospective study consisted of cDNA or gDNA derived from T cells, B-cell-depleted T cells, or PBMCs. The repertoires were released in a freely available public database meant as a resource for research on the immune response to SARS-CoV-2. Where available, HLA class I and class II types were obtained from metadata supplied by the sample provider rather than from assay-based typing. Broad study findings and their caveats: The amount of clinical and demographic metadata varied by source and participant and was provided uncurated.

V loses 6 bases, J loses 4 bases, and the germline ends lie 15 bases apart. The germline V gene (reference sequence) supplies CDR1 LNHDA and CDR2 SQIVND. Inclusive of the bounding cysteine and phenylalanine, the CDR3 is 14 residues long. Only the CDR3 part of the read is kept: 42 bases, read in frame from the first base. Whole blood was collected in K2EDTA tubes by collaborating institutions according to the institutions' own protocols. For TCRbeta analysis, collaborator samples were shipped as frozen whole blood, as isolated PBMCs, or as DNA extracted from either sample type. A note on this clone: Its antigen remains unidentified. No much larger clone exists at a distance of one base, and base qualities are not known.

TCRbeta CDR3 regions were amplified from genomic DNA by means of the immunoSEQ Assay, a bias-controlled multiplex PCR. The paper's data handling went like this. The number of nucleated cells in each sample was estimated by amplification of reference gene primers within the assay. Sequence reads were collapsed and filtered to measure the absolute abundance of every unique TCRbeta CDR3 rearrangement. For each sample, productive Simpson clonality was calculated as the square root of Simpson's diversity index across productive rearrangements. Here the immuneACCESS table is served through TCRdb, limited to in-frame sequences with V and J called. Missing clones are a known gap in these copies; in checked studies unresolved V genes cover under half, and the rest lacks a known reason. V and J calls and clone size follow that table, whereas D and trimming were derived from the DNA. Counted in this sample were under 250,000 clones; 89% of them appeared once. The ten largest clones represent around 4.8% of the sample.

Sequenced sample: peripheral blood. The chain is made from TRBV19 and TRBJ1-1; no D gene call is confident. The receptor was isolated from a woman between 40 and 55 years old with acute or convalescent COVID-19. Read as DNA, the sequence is TGTGCCAGTAGCCCTCGTCCCCGGGGCACTGAAGCTTTCTTT. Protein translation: CASSPRPRGTEAFF.